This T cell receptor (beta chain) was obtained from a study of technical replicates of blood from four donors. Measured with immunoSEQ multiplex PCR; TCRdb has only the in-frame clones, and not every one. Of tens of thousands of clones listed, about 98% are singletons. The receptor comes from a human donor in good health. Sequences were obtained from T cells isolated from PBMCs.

The CDR3 loop is CASSVRAGNTIYF. In DNA, the CDR3 is TGTGCCAGCAGTGTCCGCGCTGGAAACACCATATATTTT. The rearrangement uses TRBV2 and TRBJ1-3; D unresolved. This CDR3 comprises 13 residues. Germline V gene lookup returns CDR1 SNHLY and CDR2 FYNNEI. V shed 4 bases and J shed 2 bases, with 6 bases lying between them.